This T cell receptor beta chain was recovered during a study of T-cell memory formation after mild COVID-19. At the level of the study: TCR clusters were mostly confined to one donor each.

Trimming cost V 4 bases and J 6 bases, with 15 bases left between them. The CDR3 is made up of 15 amino acids. TCRdb reprocessed the 5' RACE reads with MiXCR, giving one entry per CDR3 protein. The sample carries more than 110,000 distinct CDR3 sequences, approximately 25% recorded once. This clonotype was detected a few times. The J gene is TRBJ2-2, the V gene TRBV12-3 or TRBV12-4, with TRBD1 as a possible D gene (5 bases). Sequencing was performed on PBMCs or a T cell subset sorted from them (not recorded which). This receptor was obtained from an adult woman who had mild COVID-19 (a few samples of this study predate the infection). Cell type and time point are not known. The CDR3 DNA follows: TGTGCCAGCAGTTCCCAGGGAAGGTCCGCCGGGGAGCTGTTTTTT. Translated: CASSSQGRSAGELFF.